This passage covers 14 T cell receptor beta chains from one sample sequenced in a study of monozygotic twins with inflammatory bowel disease. TCRdb re-called the 5' RACE reads and catalogs CDR3 proteins one per entry, DNA excluded. In total, the table holds 120,000 to 150,000 distinct CDR3 sequences. The sequenced material came from blood. The receptors were gathered from a human donor with ulcerative colitis or Crohn's disease, or a healthy co-twin of an affected twin (not recorded which).

This chain connects TRBV18 to TRBJ2-2; the D call from TCRdb, TRBD2, cannot be confirmed without DNA. The length of the CDR3 is 15 residues. CDR1 is KGHSH, CDR2 LQKENI, per germline. CDR3 protein: CASSPGSVNTGELFF.

The V and J genes are TRBV7-2 and TRBJ1-2. Germline V lookup: CDR1 SGHTA, CDR2 FQGNSA. The CDR3 has 15 amino acids. CDR3 region: CASSLASRSPYGYTF.

The V gene is TRBV5-1, the J gene TRBJ2-1; TCRdb returns TRBD2, unconfirmable since there is no DNA. Germline V gene sequence: CDR1 SGHRS, CDR2 YFSETQ. The CDR3 is made up of 19 amino acids. The CDR3 region is CASSLNLAGGLVGYNEQFF.

J is TRBJ2-5 and V is TRBV5-5; without DNA, the TCRdb call of TRBD1 cannot be checked. Germline CDR1 is SGHKS and CDR2 is YYEKEE (reference sequence). There are 15 residues in the CDR3. The CDR3 protein is CASSASRGIQETQYF.

This chain uses TRBV7-2 with TRBJ2-1; the TCRdb D gene call, TRBD1, has no DNA to confirm it. Germline assignment: CDR1 SGHTA and CDR2 FQGNSA. The CDR3 has 14 residues. CDR3 protein: CASSSPRGDNEQFF.

J is TRBJ1-2 and V is TRBV5-1; TCRdb returns TRBD1, unconfirmable since there is no DNA. This CDR3 comprises 13 residues. Germline V gene sequence: CDR1 SGHRS, CDR2 YFSETQ. The CDR3 here is CASSLTGARGYTF.

The gene calls are TRBV11-2 and TRBJ2-6; TCRdb calls TRBD1, which cannot be checked without DNA. Germline CDR1 reads SGHAT; CDR2 reads FQNNGV. The length of the CDR3 is 17 residues. This CDR3 is CASSLVYQGAGANVLTF. The full variable domain, in which reference TRBV11-2 and TRBJ2-6 provide the parts outside the CDR3, is EAGVAQSPRYKIIEKRQSVAFWCNPISGHATLYWYQQILGQGPKLLIQFQNNGVVDDSQLPKDRFSAERLKGVDSTLKIQPAKLEDSAVYLCASSLVYQGAGANVLTFGAGSRLTVL.

V is TRBV24-1 and J is TRBJ2-2; TCRdb lists TRBD1, though no DNA is available to test this call. The CDR3 has 14 residues. The germline CDR1 and CDR2 sequences are KGHDR and SFDVKD. The CDR3 spells CATSDPRVTGELFF.

The chain joins TRBV2 to TRBJ2-2; TCRdb reports TRBD1, a call that lacks DNA to check it against. The CDR3 spans 12 residues. The germline CDR1 and CDR2 sequences are SNHLY and FYNNEI. The chain's CDR3 is CASSSGTPRLFF. The whole variable domain, filled in from reference TRBV2 and TRBJ2-2, reads EPEVTQTPSHQVTQMGQEVILRCVPISNHLYFYWYRQILGQKVEFLVSFYNNEISEKSEIFDDQFSVERPDGSNFTLKIRSTKLEDSAMYFCASSSGTPRLFFGEGSRLTVL.

This rearrangement joins TRBV2 to TRBJ1-5. This CDR3 has 14 residues. Germline V gene sequence: CDR1 SNHLY, CDR2 FYNNEI. CDR3 protein: CASLRSGNGQPQHF. The variable domain in full, completed from reference TRBV2 and TRBJ1-5, reads EPEVTQTPSHQVTQMGQEVILRCVPISNHLYFYWYRQILGQKVEFLVSFYNNEISEKSEIFDDQFSVERPDGSNFTLKIRSTKLEDSAMYFCASLRSGNGQPQHFGDGTRLSIL.

V is TRBV20-1 and J is TRBJ1-1; the D call from TCRdb, TRBD1, cannot be confirmed without DNA. The CDR3 loop spans 14 amino acids. Germline CDR1 DFQATT, CDR2 SNEGSKA (reference sequence). The chain's CDR3 is CSARERGTNTEAFF.

The gene calls are TRBV5-1 and TRBJ2-1; there is no DNA to check the TCRdb D call of TRBD2. CDR1 and CDR2 from the germline V gene are SGHRS and YFSETQ. This CDR3 region has 16 residues. The CDR3 sequence: CASSPGLAGGSNEQFF. Full variable domain (rest looked up from reference TRBV5-1 and TRBJ2-1): KAGVTQTPRYLIKTRGQQVTLSCSPISGHRSVSWYQQTPGQGLQFLFEYFSETQRNKGNFPGRFSGRQFSNSRSEMNVSTLELGDSALYLCASSPGLAGGSNEQFFGPGTRLTVL.

This chain joins TRBV4-3 and TRBJ1-1; TCRdb's assignment of TRBD1 cannot be checked, as there is no DNA. Germline V gene lookup returns CDR1 LGHNA and CDR2 YSLEER. The CDR3 is 14 amino acids. Here the CDR3 reads CASSTDRVDTEAFF.

The chain recombines TRBV12-3 or TRBV12-4 with TRBJ1-5. The CDR3 is 13 residues long. The CDR3 spells CASMRLHGWSQHF.